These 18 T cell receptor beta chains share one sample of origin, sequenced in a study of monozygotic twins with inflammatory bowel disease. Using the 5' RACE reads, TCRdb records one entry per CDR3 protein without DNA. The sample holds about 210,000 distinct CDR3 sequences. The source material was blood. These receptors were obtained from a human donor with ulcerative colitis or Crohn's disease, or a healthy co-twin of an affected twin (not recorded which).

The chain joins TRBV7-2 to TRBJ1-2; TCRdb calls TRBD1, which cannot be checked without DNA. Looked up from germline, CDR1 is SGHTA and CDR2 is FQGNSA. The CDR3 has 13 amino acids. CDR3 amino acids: CASSPGQVYGYTF.

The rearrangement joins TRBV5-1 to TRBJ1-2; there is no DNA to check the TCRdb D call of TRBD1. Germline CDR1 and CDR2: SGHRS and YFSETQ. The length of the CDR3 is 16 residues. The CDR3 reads CASSFGTGPTNYGYTF. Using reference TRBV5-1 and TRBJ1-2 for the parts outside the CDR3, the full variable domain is KAGVTQTPRYLIKTRGQQVTLSCSPISGHRSVSWYQQTPGQGLQFLFEYFSETQRNKGNFPGRFSGRQFSNSRSEMNVSTLELGDSALYLCASSFGTGPTNYGYTFGSGTRLTVV.

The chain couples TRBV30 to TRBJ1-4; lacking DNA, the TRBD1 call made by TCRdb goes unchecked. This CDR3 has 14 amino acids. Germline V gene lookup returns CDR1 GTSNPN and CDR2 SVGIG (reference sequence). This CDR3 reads CAWNNQGINEKLFF.

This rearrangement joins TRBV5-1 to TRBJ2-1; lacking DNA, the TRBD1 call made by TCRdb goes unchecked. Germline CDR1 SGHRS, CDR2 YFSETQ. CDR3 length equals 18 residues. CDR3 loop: CASSSRLRGQVSYNEQFF. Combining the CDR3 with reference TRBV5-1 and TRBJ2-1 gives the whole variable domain KAGVTQTPRYLIKTRGQQVTLSCSPISGHRSVSWYQQTPGQGLQFLFEYFSETQRNKGNFPGRFSGRQFSNSRSEMNVSTLELGDSALYLCASSSRLRGQVSYNEQFFGPGTRLTVL.

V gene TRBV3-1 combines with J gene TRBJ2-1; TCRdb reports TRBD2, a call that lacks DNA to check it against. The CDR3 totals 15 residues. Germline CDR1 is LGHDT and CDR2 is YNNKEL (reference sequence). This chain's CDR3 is CASSQAASGRTEQFF.

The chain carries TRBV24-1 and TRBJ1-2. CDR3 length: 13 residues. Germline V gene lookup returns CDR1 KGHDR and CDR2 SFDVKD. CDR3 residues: CATSDSQVYGYTF.

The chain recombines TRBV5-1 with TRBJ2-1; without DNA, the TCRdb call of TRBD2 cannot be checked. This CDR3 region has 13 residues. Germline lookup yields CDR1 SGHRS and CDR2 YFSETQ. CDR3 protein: CASGPADYNEQFF.

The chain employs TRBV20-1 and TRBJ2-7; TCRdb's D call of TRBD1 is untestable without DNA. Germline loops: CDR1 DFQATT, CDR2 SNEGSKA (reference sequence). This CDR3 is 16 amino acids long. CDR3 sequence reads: CSARDQGGGRAYEQYF.

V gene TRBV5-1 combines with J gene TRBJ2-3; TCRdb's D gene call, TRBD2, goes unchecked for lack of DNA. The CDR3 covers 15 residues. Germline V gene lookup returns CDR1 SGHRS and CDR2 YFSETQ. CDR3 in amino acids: CASSLASGETDTQYF.

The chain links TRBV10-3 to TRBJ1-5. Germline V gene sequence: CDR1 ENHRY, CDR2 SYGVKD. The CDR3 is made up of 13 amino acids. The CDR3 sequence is CAISEDGNQPQHF.

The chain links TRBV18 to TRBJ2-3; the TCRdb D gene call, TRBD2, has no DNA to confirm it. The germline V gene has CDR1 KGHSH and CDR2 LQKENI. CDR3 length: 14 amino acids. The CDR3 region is CANSPERVTDTQYF.

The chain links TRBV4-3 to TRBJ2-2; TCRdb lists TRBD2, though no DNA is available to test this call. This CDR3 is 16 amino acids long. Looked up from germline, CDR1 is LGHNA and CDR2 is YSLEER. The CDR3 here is CASTLGAGVNTGELFF.

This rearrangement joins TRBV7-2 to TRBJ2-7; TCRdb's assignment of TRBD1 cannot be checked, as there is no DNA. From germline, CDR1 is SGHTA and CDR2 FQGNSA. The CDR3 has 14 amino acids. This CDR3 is CASSARGTAYEQYF.

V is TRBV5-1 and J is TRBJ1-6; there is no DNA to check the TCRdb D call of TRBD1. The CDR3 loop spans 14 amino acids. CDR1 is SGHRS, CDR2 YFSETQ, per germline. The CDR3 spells CASSLIGGGSPLHF.

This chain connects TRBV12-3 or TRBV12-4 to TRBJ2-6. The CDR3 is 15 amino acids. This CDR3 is CASSYKSPGANVLTF.

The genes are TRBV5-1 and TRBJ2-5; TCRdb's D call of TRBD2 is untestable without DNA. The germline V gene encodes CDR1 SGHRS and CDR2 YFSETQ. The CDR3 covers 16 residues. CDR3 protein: CASSLILTSGTETQYF.

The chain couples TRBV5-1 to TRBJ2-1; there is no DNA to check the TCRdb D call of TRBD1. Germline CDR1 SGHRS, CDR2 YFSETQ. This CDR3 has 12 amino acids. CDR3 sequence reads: CASSFTGSEQFF.

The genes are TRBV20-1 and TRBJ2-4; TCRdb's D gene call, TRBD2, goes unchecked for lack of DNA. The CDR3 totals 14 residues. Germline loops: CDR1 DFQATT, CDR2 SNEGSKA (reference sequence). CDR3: CSPFGPPPKNIQYF.